The 10 T cell receptor beta chains listed next were all sequenced from one sample in a study of blood T cell repertoires in COVID-19. TCRdb's copy holds only in-frame clones and misses some; the assay was immunoSEQ multiplex PCR. The profile covers 300,000 to 350,000 clones, with around 90% appearing a single time and around 3.5% taken by the ten largest. The sequenced material came from peripheral blood. The receptors originated from a woman aged 18-29 years who had recovered from COVID-19.

A few counts support this clone. The chain has TRBV2 and TRBJ1-4, with 9 bases fitting TRBD1. Trimming took 3 bases from V and 5 from J; bases not matched to a gene: 4. Looked up from germline, CDR1 is SNHLY and CDR2 is FYNNEI. The CDR3 runs to 15 residues. In DNA, the CDR3 is TGTGCCAGCAGTGACCCGGGACAGGGAAATGAAAAACTGTTTTTT. Translation: CASSDPGQGNEKLFF. The whole variable domain, remainder taken from reference TRBV2 and TRBJ1-4, is EPEVTQTPSHQVTQMGQEVILRCVPISNHLYFYWYRQILGQKVEFLVSFYNNEISEKSEIFDDQFSVERPDGSNFTLKIRSTKLEDSAMYFCASSDPGQGNEKLFFGSGTQLSVL.

This chain uses TRBV5-6 with TRBJ2-7; 7 bases are a match to TRBD1. V lost 2 bases and J lost 6; bases outside the gene matches: 2. The germline V gene encodes CDR1 SGHDT and CDR2 YYEEEE. The length of the CDR3 is 12 residues. The CDR3 region has the DNA TGTGCCAGCAGCTTAAGGGGGCGCGAGCAGTACGTC. Amino acids: CASSLRGREQYV.

V usage is TRBV14 and J usage is TRBJ2-7; D may be TRBD2 (5 bases). Deletions cut 4 bases from V and 6 bases from J, with 10 bases between. This CDR3 contains 12 residues. Germline-derived CDR1 and CDR2 are SGHDN and FVKESK. CDR3 region: CASSLLGAEQYV. DNA for the CDR3: TGTGCCAGCAGCCTTCTGGGAGCCGAGCAGTACGTC.

J is TRBJ1-1 and V is TRBV27; D may be TRBD1 (5 bases). Germline CDR1 is MNHEY and CDR2 is SMNVEV (reference sequence). V was shortened by 6 bases and J by 2 bases, with 10 bases between the two germline ends. The length of the CDR3 is 13 residues. The CDR3 is CASSMTVNTEAFF. For the CDR3, the DNA is TGTGCCAGCAGCATGACAGTCAACACTGAAGCTTTCTTT.

J is TRBJ1-4 and V is TRBV11-3; D ambiguous. CDR3 length equals 14 residues. Germline V CDR1 and CDR2: SGHNT, YENEEA. V gave up 2 bases and J gave up 7 bases, with 11 bases separating them. DNA of the CDR3: TGTGCCAGCAGCTTAAGAGGGTCGACTGAAAAACTGTTTTTT. Translation gives CASSLRGSTEKLFF. Full variable domain (missing parts from reference TRBV11-3 and TRBJ1-4): EAGVVQSPRYKIIEKKQPVAFWCNPISGHNTLYWYLQNLGQGPELLIRYENEEAVDDSQLPKDRFSAERLKGVDSTLKIQPAELGDSAVYLCASSLRGSTEKLFFGSGTQLSVL.

The count of this clone is one. This rearrangement joins TRBV29-1 to TRBJ2-1; D uncertain. Trimming removed 6 bases from V and 0 bases from J, with 9 bases in between. Germline CDR1 is SQVTM and CDR2 is ANQGSEA. The CDR3 has 13 residues. CDR3 nucleotides: TGCAGCGTCATAACGAGCTCCTACAATGAGCAGTTCTTC. This sequence encodes CSVITSSYNEQFF.

The chain joins TRBV5-4 to TRBJ2-2, with 10 bases identical to TRBD2. V lost 4 bases, J lost 6 bases, and 9 bases stayed unmatched. The CDR3 has 16 amino acids. Germline loops: CDR1 SGHNT, CDR2 YYREEE (reference sequence). The CDR3 region is CASSPDASGRAGELFF. The CDR3 bases are TGTGCCAGCAGCCCGGACGCTAGCGGGAGAGCCGGGGAGCTGTTTTTT.

The gene calls are TRBV30 and TRBJ1-1; 9 bases fit TRBD1. The CDR3 runs 14 residues. V was pared by 5 bases and J by 0 bases, with 4 bases of the junction left unmatched. Per germline, CDR1 GTSNPN and CDR2 SVGIG (reference sequence). The CDR3 DNA sequence: TGTGCCTGGGCTAGGGACAGGGTGAACACTGAAGCTTTCTTT. This gives the protein CAWARDRVNTEAFF.

This clone has a single count. The chain combines TRBV4-1 with TRBJ2-1; perhaps TRBD1 as D (5 bases). V lost 0 bases, J lost 4 bases, and 10 bases lay in between. The CDR3 runs 15 residues. Germline values: CDR1 MGHRA, CDR2 YSYEKL. The CDR3 DNA sequence: TGCGCCAGCAGCCAAGATCAGGGCTATTACAATGAGCAGTTCTTC. This sequence encodes CASSQDQGYYNEQFF.

The V and J genes are TRBV18 and TRBJ1-3; no clear D. V was shortened by 5 bases and J by 6 bases, with 17 bases between the two germline ends. The CDR3 has 15 amino acids. Germline lookup yields CDR1 KGHSH and CDR2 LQKENI. The CDR3 DNA reads as TGTGCCAGCTCAAGCGGACGGAGCGACCTAAACACCATATATTTT. Protein: CASSSGRSDLNTIYF.